This is a list of T cell receptor beta chains from one sample in a study of CD8 T cells in ankylosing spondylitis. TCRdb analysed the 5' RACE reads with MiXCR anew, one entry per CDR3 protein. The sample yields roughly 150,000 distinct CDR3 sequences, about 6.7% seen once. Sequences were obtained from blood, either unsorted or a sorted T cell fraction (not recorded which). Receptors originate from a female donor with ankylosing spondylitis or in good health (not recorded which). CDR3s include the opening cysteine and the closing phenylalanine or tryptophan. A D gene is named only where the DNA matches it firmly. Clone size appears in some rows only: once, few, many, or a class for an expanded clone.

CDR3 DNA	CDR3 protein	D gene	clone size	V gene	J gene
TGTGCCAGCTCACCTGGGGCCAACGTCCTGACTTTC	CASSPGANVLTF	.	many	TRBV18	TRBJ2-6
TGTGCCAGCAGCCACCGTATAAGGACAGGGAACACCGGGGAGCTGTTTTTT	CASSHRIRTGNTGELFF	TRBD1	.	TRBV7-3	TRBJ2-2
TGCGCCAGCAGCTTCCAACTCTCCTCAGGGAAGCATGGCTACACCTTC	CASSFQLSSGKHGYTF	.	many	TRBV5-1	TRBJ1-2
TGTGCCACCAGCAGCAGATCAGCGGGGGGGACAGATACGCAGTATTTT	CATSSRSAGGTDTQYF	TRBD2	many	TRBV15	TRBJ2-3
TGTGCCAGCAGCCGAGAGGGTGCTAGCTACGAGCAGTACTTC	CASSREGASYEQYF	.	.	TRBV7-2	TRBJ2-7
TGTGCCAGCAGCGTCGGGACACTCGGGGAGCTGTTTTTT	CASSVGTLGELFF	.	many	TRBV9	TRBJ2-2
TGTGCCAGCAGCCCGACAGGGAGCTATGGCTACACCTTC	CASSPTGSYGYTF	TRBD1	once	TRBV12-3/TRBV12-4	TRBJ1-2
TGCAGTGCTAGCGGGGGGGCCACCTACAATGAGCAGTTCTTC	CSASGGATYNEQFF	TRBD2	.	TRBV20-1	TRBJ2-1
TGTGCCAGCACCCCTGGAGGGAATAATGAAAAACTGTTTTTT	CASTPGGNNEKLFF	.	many	TRBV7-6	TRBJ1-4
TGTGCCAGTAATTGGGGGGCCGGCAATCAGCCCCAGCATTTT	CASNWGAGNQPQHF	.	many	TRBV19	TRBJ1-5
TGTGCCAGCAGTTACTCGGAATACGCCGTCGAGCAGTACTTC	CASSYSEYAVEQYF	.	many	TRBV6-2/TRBV6-3	TRBJ2-7
TGTGCCATCAGTGAGTCGATCAGCTCTCCAGATACGCAGTATTTT	CAISESISSPDTQYF	.	.	TRBV10-3	TRBJ2-3
TGTGCCAGCTCGAGCTCCTATAATTCACCCCTCCACTTT	CASSSSYNSPLHF	.	many	TRBV6-1	TRBJ1-6
TGTGCCAGCAGAATTGTAGACAGGGGTTCTTTTTTTGGGGAGACCCAGTACTTC	CASRIVDRGSFFGETQYF	TRBD1	many	TRBV2	TRBJ2-5
TGCGCCAGCAGCCAAGCGTTCTTGCGGGGGGCCCCCGAAAACATTCAGTACTTC	CASSQAFLRGAPENIQYF	TRBD2	many	TRBV4-1	TRBJ2-4
TGTGCCAGCAGTCACAGGGTTCGAAACAATGAGCAGTTCTTC	CASSHRVRNNEQFF	.	many	TRBV12-3/TRBV12-4	TRBJ2-1
TGCGCCAGCAGCCAATTAGGAGTAGGCACAGATACGCAGTATTTT	CASSQLGVGTDTQYF	.	.	TRBV4-1	TRBJ2-3
TGCGCCAGCAGGCAAACCGGGGGGACTCATGGCTACACCTTC	CASRQTGGTHGYTF	.	many	TRBV4-1	TRBJ1-2
TGTGCCAGCAGTTTAGAAAGGCGACAGGGGTGGGCTGAAGCTTTCTTT	CASSLERRQGWAEAFF	TRBD1	many	TRBV12-3/TRBV12-4	TRBJ1-1
TGTGCCAGCAATCCGTGGCCCCCTAGGGTCCCAGATACGCAGTATTTT	CASNPWPPRVPDTQYF	.	.	TRBV27	TRBJ2-3
TGCAGCGTTGTGTTGGGAAAGGGTGGTAAAAACATTCAGTACTTC	CSVVLGKGGKNIQYF	.	few	TRBV29-1	TRBJ2-4
TGTGCCAGCAGTTTAAGAACAAGAGACGAGCAGTACTTC	CASSLRTRDEQYF	.	many	TRBV12-3/TRBV12-4	TRBJ2-7
TGCGCCAGCAGCCCCATGCCTGCCACCGGGGAGCTGTTTTTT	CASSPMPATGELFF	.	many	TRBV5-1	TRBJ2-2
TGCAGTGCCCCTCTCTTGGGGGCGGGTGGCTACACCTTC	CSAPLLGAGGYTF	.	once	TRBV20-1	TRBJ1-2
TGCGCCAGCAGCTTACAGAATTCTAACTATGGCTACACCTTC	CASSLQNSNYGYTF	.	many	TRBV5-1	TRBJ1-2
TGTGCCAGCAGCTTAGGCATGGCGTGGGCCCAGTACTTC	CASSLGMAWAQYF	.	many	TRBV7-9	TRBJ2-5
TGTGCCTGGAGTGTACGCAGCAATCAGCCCCAGCATTTT	CAWSVRSNQPQHF	.	.	TRBV30	TRBJ1-5
TGTGCCAGCAAGGAACAGGGCATGAACACTGAAGCTTTCTTT	CASKEQGMNTEAFF	.	many	TRBV2	TRBJ1-1
TGTGCCACCAGCACCGAAACAGACTCTGGGGCCAACGTCCTGACTTTC	CATSTETDSGANVLTF	.	.	TRBV15	TRBJ2-6
TGTGCCAGCAGCCCTTCCGGGAGGAGGTACAATGAGCAGTTCTTC	CASSPSGRRYNEQFF	TRBD2	many	TRBV12-3/TRBV12-4	TRBJ2-1
TGTGCCTGGAGTCCAAGGACTAGCGGGGTAAGAAGCTCCTACAATGAGCAGTTCTTC	CAWSPRTSGVRSSYNEQFF	TRBD2	few	TRBV30	TRBJ2-1
TGTGCCAGCAGTACCATGCGGGGTCGGGCAAACTATGGCTACACCTTC	CASSTMRGRANYGYTF	.	many	TRBV28	TRBJ1-2
TGCGCCAGCAGCTTGAGGGGGGGACTTTCCTACGAGCAGTACTTC	CASSLRGGLSYEQYF	.	many	TRBV5-1	TRBJ2-7
TGTGCCAGCAGTGAAGAGGCCAGCAATACGCAGTATTTT	CASSEEASNTQYF	.	many	TRBV2	TRBJ2-3
TGTGCCAGCAGCTTGTCCCAACAGGGAGAAGCTTTCTTT	CASSLSQQGEAFF	.	many	TRBV12-3/TRBV12-4	TRBJ1-1
TGTGCCAGCACGAGGGACAGACAATACGAGCAGTACTTC	CASTRDRQYEQYF	TRBD1	few	TRBV2	TRBJ2-7
TGTGCCAGCAGTTCCCCCGCCGGGGAAGTCCACGAGCAGTACTTC	CASSSPAGEVHEQYF	.	few	TRBV28	TRBJ2-7
TGTGCCAGCAATCTAGCGGGATACACCGGGGAGCTGTTTTTT	CASNLAGYTGELFF	TRBD2	many	TRBV6-2/TRBV6-3	TRBJ2-2
TGTGCCAGCAGTTTAGGGCGGGACGACGAGCAGTTCTTC	CASSLGRDDEQFF	.	many	TRBV27	TRBJ2-1
TGCAGTGCTATCCGGGACACAGCTAACTATGGCTACACCTTC	CSAIRDTANYGYTF	.	many	TRBV20-1	TRBJ1-2
TGTGCCAGCAGCCAAGTAGACGGACAAGAGACCCAGTACTTC	CASSQVDGQETQYF	.	many	TRBV14	TRBJ2-5
TGTGCCAGCAGCTTACCTAGGGGGTACGCTGAAAAACTGTTTTTT	CASSLPRGYAEKLFF	.	.	TRBV7-2	TRBJ1-4
TGTGCCAGCAGGCCCGCGTTGGGGGAGGCTGAAGCTTTCTTT	CASRPALGEAEAFF	.	many	TRBV2	TRBJ1-1
TGTGCCAGCAGCTTCGCCTTTGGTCCTGAGACCCAGTACTTC	CASSFAFGPETQYF	.	.	TRBV7-2	TRBJ2-5
TGTGCCATCAGTGGAGGGCAGGGGTCATTAGACTATGGCTACACCTTC	CAISGGQGSLDYGYTF	.	many	TRBV10-3	TRBJ1-2
TGTGCCAGCAGCTCCCCGGGGTCCTACGCAGATACGCAGTATTTT	CASSSPGSYADTQYF	.	many	TRBV3-1	TRBJ2-3
TGCGCCGGCAGCTCTGAGACGGGATTGAACACTGAAGCTTTCTTT	CAGSSETGLNTEAFF	.	once	TRBV5-1	TRBJ1-1
TGTGCCAGCAGCCTAGAAGTGGGGGGACACTCCTACGAGCAGTACTTC	CASSLEVGGHSYEQYF	.	.	TRBV12-3/TRBV12-4	TRBJ2-7
TGTGCCAGCAGCCAAGAGACCTATGGCTACACCTTC	CASSQETYGYTF	.	many	TRBV4-2	TRBJ1-2
TGCGCCAGCAGCCAAGCCCCAGGATCCTACGAGCAGTACTTC	CASSQAPGSYEQYF	.	few	TRBV4-1	TRBJ2-7
TGTGCCTGGACTCGAGCGGGGGGGCAACGGAATGAGCAGTTCTTC	CAWTRAGGQRNEQFF	TRBD2	many	TRBV30	TRBJ2-1
TGTGCCAGCTCACCACTCGGGGCTCAGGGGAATGAGCAGTTCTTC	CASSPLGAQGNEQFF	.	few	TRBV18	TRBJ2-1
TGCAGTGCCGAGGGGACCCGACCTTACGAGCAGTACTTC	CSAEGTRPYEQYF	.	many	TRBV20-1	TRBJ2-7
TGCAGTGCTAGAGAACTTTCGGGGGGCGCGGATGGCTACACCTTC	CSARELSGGADGYTF	.	.	TRBV20-1	TRBJ1-2